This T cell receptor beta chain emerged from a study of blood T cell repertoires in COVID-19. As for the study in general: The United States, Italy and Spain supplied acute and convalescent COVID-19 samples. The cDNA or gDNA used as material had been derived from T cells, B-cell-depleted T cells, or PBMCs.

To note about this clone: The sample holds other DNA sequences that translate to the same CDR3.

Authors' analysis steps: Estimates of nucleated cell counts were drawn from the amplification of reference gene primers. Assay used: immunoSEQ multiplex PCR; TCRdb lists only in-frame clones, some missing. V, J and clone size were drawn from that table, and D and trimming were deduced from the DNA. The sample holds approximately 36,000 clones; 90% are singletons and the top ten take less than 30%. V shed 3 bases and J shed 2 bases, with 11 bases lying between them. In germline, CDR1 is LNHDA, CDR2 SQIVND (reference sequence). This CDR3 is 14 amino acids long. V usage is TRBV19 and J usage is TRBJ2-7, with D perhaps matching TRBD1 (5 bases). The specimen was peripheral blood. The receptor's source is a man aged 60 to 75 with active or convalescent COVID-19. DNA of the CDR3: TGTGCCAGTAGTATTGGGCAGGGAACCTACGAGCAGTACTTC. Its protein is CASSIGQGTYEQYF. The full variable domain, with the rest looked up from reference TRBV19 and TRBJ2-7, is DGGITQSPKYLFRKEGQNVTLSCEQNLNHDAMYWYRQDPGQGLRLIYYSQIVNDFQKGDIAEGYSVSREKKESFPLTVTSAQKNPTAFYLCASSIGQGTYEQYFGPGTRLTVT.